What follows are 8 T cell receptor beta chains derived from one specimen sequenced in a study of blood T cells in healthy people across ages. Combining a sample-barcoded 5' primer with a J-beta primer mix, a second PCR ran for roughly 7 to 11 cycles. TCRdb used MiXCR to reprocess the 5' RACE reads, holding one entry per CDR3 protein. The sample has approximately 730,000 distinct CDR3 sequences, roughly two fifths seen once; the top ten hold more than 20%. Input material: blood. These receptors all come from a woman aged 55-75 years in good health.

The genes are TRBV27 and TRBJ2-7; 11 bases align to TRBD2. Unmatched junction bases numbered 7, after V lost 6 bases and J lost 0 bases. The germline V gene encodes CDR1 MNHEY and CDR2 SMNVEV (reference sequence). The CDR3 is made up of 16 amino acids. The CDR3 region has the DNA TGTGCCAGCAGCAGGGGACTAGCGGAAAACTCCTACGAGCAGTACTTC. It specifies CASSRGLAENSYEQYF.

This clonotype has more than one count but fewer than ten. The chain uses TRBV6-7 and TRBJ2-1; 13 nucleotides agree with TRBD2. Being an ORF, TRBV6-7 has a function that is uncertain. This CDR3 contains 16 residues. The V gene end was trimmed by 2 bases and the J gene end by 9 bases; junction bases not matched to a gene: 7. CDR3 in amino acids: CASSYPGLAGWGEQFF. The CDR3 DNA is TGTGCCAGCAGTTACCCGGGACTAGCGGGGTGGGGTGAGCAGTTCTTC.

V and J are TRBV20-1 and TRBJ2-1; 10 positions agree with TRBD2. The J segment lost 12 bases and the V segment lost 3 bases, leaving 14 bases of the junction unmatched. Germline V CDR1 and CDR2: DFQATT, SNEGSKA (reference sequence). CDR3 length equals 15 residues. CDR3 bases: TGCAGTGCTAGGGGGCTAGCGGGGGTTATTGCTGGGCAGTTCTTC. Translating gives CSARGLAGVIAGQFF.

The chain joins TRBV24-1 to TRBJ2-3; D is unresolved. V was clipped by 4 bases and J by 2 bases, with 12 bases between them. The V gene's germline CDR1 is KGHDR and CDR2 SFDVKD. The CDR3 contains 15 residues. The CDR3 sequence: CATSDQGRNTDTQYF. The DNA for the CDR3 is TGTGCCACCAGTGACCAAGGACGTAACACAGATACGCAGTATTTT.

The genes are TRBV3-1 and TRBJ2-4; 7 bases align to TRBD1. This CDR3 region has 16 residues. Unmatched junction bases numbered 7, after V lost 5 bases and J lost 0 bases. In germline, CDR1 is LGHDT, CDR2 YNNKEL (reference sequence). The CDR3: CASSGQAGLAKNIQYF. The CDR3 DNA sequence: TGTGCCAGCAGCGGACAGGCCGGACTAGCCAAAAACATTCAGTACTTC.

The rearrangement joins TRBV5-6 to TRBJ1-1, with a tentative D call TRBD1 (6 bases). Trimming took off 4 bases at V and 6 bases at J, with 16 bases between the two ends. Germline CDR1 reads SGHDT; CDR2 reads YYEEEE. The CDR3 totals 14 residues. The CDR3, as DNA: TGTGCCAGCAGCACAATTCAGGGGAATGCTGAAGCTTTCTTT. Protein product: CASSTIQGNAEAFF.

The V and J genes are TRBV2 and TRBJ2-3, with D possibly TRBD1 on 5 matching bases. Germline lookup yields CDR1 SNHLY and CDR2 FYNNEI. The CDR3 loop spans 14 amino acids. Between the trimmed V and J ends, which lost 5 bases and 2 bases, there was a span of 11 bases. CDR3 protein: CASSRKTATDTQYF. In DNA, the CDR3 is TGTGCCAGCAGTCGCAAGACAGCCACAGATACGCAGTATTTT.

As regards this clonotype: A junction end diverges from the germline sequence, so it may reflect a read error. The V call is TRBV11-2, the J call TRBJ2-2; 8 positions agree with TRBD2. Germline CDR1 reads SGHAT; CDR2 reads FQNNGV. The CDR3 extends over 19 amino acids. This chain's CDR3 is CASSLDLAGGFRDTGELFF. Written as DNA, the CDR3 is TGTGCCAGCAGTTTAGATCTGGCGGGAGGTTTTAGGGACACCGGGGAGCTGTTTTTT.